At least ten counts were recorded for the clone carrying this T cell receptor beta chain. The antigen is unknown. The sample belongs to a study of T cells in Graves' hyperthyroidism and ophthalmopathy. The CDR3 regions of TCR beta were amplified from RNA transcripts. The study used the HTBI primer set for a first-round RT-PCR of the TCR CDR3. In TCRdb, the multiplex PCR reads were re-called with MiXCR into one record per CDR3 protein. The data contain hundreds of thousands of distinct CDR3 sequences, around 22% of them singletons. Regarding the study as a whole: Most thyroid clonotypes that were expanded above 0.001 also turned up in blood. A 13 V-J model separated ophthalmopathy from stable hyperthyroidism.

Patients having uncontrolled infection, another autoimmune disease, pregnancy or lactation were not included. This CDR3 is 16 amino acids long. Germline V gene lookup returns CDR1 MNHNS and CDR2 SASEGT. Trimming took off 6 bases at V and 3 bases at J, with 18 bases between the two ends. This receptor was taken from a woman aged 25 to 45 with Graves' ophthalmopathy. The material sequenced was blood. The chain combines TRBV6-1 with TRBJ1-5, with D possibly matching TRBD1 (6 bases). CDR3 sequence (DNA): TGTGCCAGCAGGGACATGATGGACAGCACCAATCAGCCCCAGCATTTT. Its protein product is CASRDMMDSTNQPQHF.